This paragraph reports one T cell receptor beta chain. Antigen: not known. The source of the sample is a study of cytomegalovirus exposure and HLA in healthy donors. Study-wide findings and caveats: Despite most TCR sequences being rare, some public TCRs occurred in many donors.

The CDR3 is made up of 15 amino acids. Germline-derived CDR1 and CDR2 are MNHEY and SVGAGI. V was cut by 2 bases and J by 4 bases, with 12 bases left in between. Libraries were prepared by immunoSEQ multiplex PCR; TCRdb keeps only in-frame clonotypes and omits some of them. The sample has roughly 150,000 clones, approximately 90% seen once. This TCR was sampled from a man younger than 35 in good health and CMV-seronegative. The V call is TRBV6-5, the J call TRBJ2-4; D perhaps matches TRBD2 (6 bases). Sequenced input: PBMCs. The DNA of the CDR3 is TGTGCCAGCAGTTACCCCATCGGGGGAAAAAACATTCAGTACTTC. Residues: CASSYPIGGKNIQYF.